These 12 T cell receptor beta chains were all obtained from the same sample, sequenced in a study of T cell changes during pregnancy in multiple sclerosis. Generated by immunoSEQ multiplex PCR, the TCRdb table keeps only in-frame clones and is missing some. This repertoire shows 90,000 to 100,000 clones, around 90% found once; its top ten account for about 1.5%. This material consisted of peripheral blood, taken in the first trimester of pregnancy. These receptors were taken from a female donor with multiple sclerosis, enrolled in a pregnancy study.

V usage is TRBV2 and J usage is TRBJ2-7; 11 nucleotides match TRBD1. Germline CDR1 reads SNHLY; CDR2 reads FYNNEI. The CDR3 loop spans 14 amino acids. The V and J ends lost 5 bases and 3 bases, in that order; junction bases with no gene match: 3. The CDR3 nucleotides read TGTGCCAGCAGTAGGGACAGGGGGAGCTACGAGCAGTACTTC. Its translation is CASSRDRGSYEQYF.

The V and J genes are TRBV4-1 and TRBJ2-7; 7 bases fit TRBD2. The germline gives CDR1 MGHRA, CDR2 YSYEKL. The CDR3 is 16 residues long. V lost 1 base to trimming and J lost 2 bases; unmatched junction nucleotides: 8. The CDR3: CASSQGEGRATYEQYF. In DNA, the CDR3 is TGCGCCAGCAGCCAAGGGGAGGGGCGGGCGACCTACGAGCAGTACTTC.

The CDR3 DNA reads TGCGCCAGCAGTACAGATAATGAAAAACTGTTTTTT. It specifies CASSTDNEKLFF. The chain links TRBV5-1 to TRBJ1-4, with no clear D. Germline-derived CDR1 and CDR2 are SGHRS and YFSETQ. There are 12 residues in the CDR3. Trimming cost V 5 bases and J 4 bases, with 6 bases left between them.

The V gene is TRBV7-2, the J gene TRBJ2-2; D perhaps matches TRBD2 (5 bases). Germline CDR1 reads SGHTA; CDR2 reads FQGNSA. This CDR3 region has 12 residues. The V end lost 3 bases, the J end lost 12 bases, and 11 bases lay between the germline ends. CDR3 amino acids: CASSLGSVQLFF. CDR3 coding DNA: TGTGCCAGCAGCTTGGGGAGCGTTCAGCTGTTTTTT.

This sequence joins TRBV5-1 and TRBJ2-1; 8 positions agree with TRBD1. V lost 1 base, J lost 9 bases, and 9 bases stayed unmatched. The CDR3 totals 15 residues. From germline, CDR1 is SGHRS and CDR2 YFSETQ. The CDR3 here is CASSLMTGERGEQFF. DNA of the CDR3: TGCGCCAGCAGCTTGATGACAGGGGAAAGAGGTGAGCAGTTCTTC.

The rearrangement uses TRBV7-6 and TRBJ2-7; D is possibly TRBD1 (5 bases). CDR3 length: 16 amino acids. Germline CDR1 is SGHVS and CDR2 is FNYEAQ. V was cut by 5 bases and J by 2 bases, with 19 bases left in between. This CDR3 is CASSPRLKGSPYEQYF. CDR3 sequence (DNA): TGTGCCAGCAGCCCCCGGTTGAAGGGGTCTCCCTACGAGCAGTACTTC.

The genes are TRBV10-2 and TRBJ1-3; D not resolved. Trimming cost V 8 bases and J 0 bases, with 14 bases left between them. The CDR3 sequence is 15 residues long. Germline V lookup: CDR1 WSHSY, CDR2 SAAADI. CDR3 nucleotide sequence: TGCGCCAGCGCCCTTTCGTTTAGCTCTGGAAACACCATATATTTT. This encodes CASALSFSSGNTIYF.

This chain links TRBV19 with TRBJ2-7; perhaps TRBD2 as D (5 bases). Germline V gives CDR1 LNHDA, CDR2 SQIVND (reference sequence). Trimming removed 10 bases from V and 0 bases from J, with 13 bases in between. The CDR3 is 13 amino acids. CDR3 in DNA: TGTGCCACCGGGGATGGCGGCTCCTACGAGCAGTACTTC. As protein: CATGDGGSYEQYF.

The J gene is TRBJ2-5, the V gene TRBV19; tentatively, D is TRBD1 (5 bases). Trimming removed 1 base at V and 4 bases at J, with 10 bases between. From germline, CDR1 is LNHDA and CDR2 SQIVND (reference sequence). The CDR3 is made up of 14 amino acids. The CDR3 here is CASSIAGPGETQYF. DNA of the CDR3: TGTGCCAGTAGTATAGCAGGGCCGGGAGAGACCCAGTACTTC.

The CDR3 DNA reads as TGTGCCAGCAGTTCACGGGACAGGGGGAACACCATATATTTT. Translation gives CASSSRDRGNTIYF. The chain couples TRBV27 to TRBJ1-3, with TRBD1 identical over 11 bases. The V gene end was trimmed by 4 bases and the J gene end by 7 bases; junction bases not matched to a gene: 3. The CDR3 consists of 14 residues. Germline values: CDR1 MNHEY, CDR2 SMNVEV (reference sequence).

The chain combines TRBV7-9 with TRBJ2-2; 8 bases are a match to TRBD1. V gave up 3 bases and J gave up 3 bases; unmatched junction bases: 3. Germline CDR1 reads SEHNR; CDR2 reads FQNEAQ (reference sequence). This CDR3 spans 15 amino acids. The CDR3 coding sequence is TGTGCCAGCAGCTTGTCAGGGGGCGACACCGGGGAGCTGTTTTTT. Residues: CASSLSGGDTGELFF.

The rearrangement joins TRBV6-1 to TRBJ2-3; TRBD2 is a possible D gene (5 bases). V dropped 3 bases and J dropped 0 bases, with 7 bases sitting between them. Germline-derived CDR1 and CDR2 are MNHNS and SASEGT. The CDR3 spans 14 residues. The CDR3 reads CASSDAGSTDTQYF. The CDR3 coding sequence is TGTGCCAGCAGTGACGCGGGTAGCACAGATACGCAGTATTTT.